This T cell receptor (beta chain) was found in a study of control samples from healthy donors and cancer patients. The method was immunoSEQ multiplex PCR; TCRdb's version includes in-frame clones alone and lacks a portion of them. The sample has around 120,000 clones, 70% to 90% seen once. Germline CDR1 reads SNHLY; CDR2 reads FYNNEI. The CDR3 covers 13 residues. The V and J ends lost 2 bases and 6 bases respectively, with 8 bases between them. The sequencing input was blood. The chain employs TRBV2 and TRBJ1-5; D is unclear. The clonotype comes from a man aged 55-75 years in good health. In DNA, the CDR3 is TGTGCCAGCAGTGAAACCATGAGTCAGCCCCAGCATTTT. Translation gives CASSETMSQPQHF.